Each of the 2 T cell receptor beta chains below was sequenced from the same sample in a study of cytomegalovirus exposure and HLA in healthy donors. This PCR relied on a set of 60 Vbeta primers and 13 Jbeta primers. Measured with immunoSEQ multiplex PCR; TCRdb has only the in-frame clones, and not every one. Altogether 90,000 to 150,000 clones are present, over 75% being singletons, with the ten largest covering less than 4%. Source material: PBMCs. These receptors all stem from a human donor in good health.

The table lists this clone with a few counts. This chain links TRBV7-9 with TRBJ2-1; TRBD1 might be the D (6 bases). Germline-derived CDR1 and CDR2 are SEHNR and FQNEAQ (reference sequence). Trimming removed 1 base from V and 10 bases from J, with 8 bases in between. The CDR3 covers 12 residues. In DNA form, the CDR3 reads TGTGCCAGCAGCTTAGGGACAGCGGAGCAGTTCTTC. Translated: CASSLGTAEQFF.

The chain uses TRBV5-1 and TRBJ2-3, with 9 nucleotides matching TRBD2. Per germline, CDR1 SGHRS and CDR2 YFSETQ. The CDR3 covers 16 residues. The J segment lost 2 bases and the V segment lost 4 bases, leaving 8 bases of the junction unmatched. CDR3 DNA: TGCGCCAGCAGCGACGGGACTAGCCTTTACACAGATACGCAGTATTTT. This sequence encodes CASSDGTSLYTDTQYF. Supplemented by reference TRBV5-1 and TRBJ2-3, the full variable domain reads KAGVTQTPRYLIKTRGQQVTLSCSPISGHRSVSWYQQTPGQGLQFLFEYFSETQRNKGNFPGRFSGRQFSNSRSEMNVSTLELGDSALYLCASSDGTSLYTDTQYFGPGTRLTVL.